The 10 T cell receptor beta chains listed next were all sequenced from one sample in a study of cytomegalovirus exposure and HLA in healthy donors. PCR used 60 Vbeta primers and 13 Jbeta primers. Profiling relied on immunoSEQ multiplex PCR, and the TCRdb table lists in-frame clones only, not all of them. The sample shows 100,000 to 150,000 clones, 8% to 11% of them seen only once. Specimen: PBMCs. The receptors shown here come from a woman aged 18-30 years in good health and CMV-seropositive.

The chain recombines TRBV5-5 with TRBJ1-5, with TRBD1 matching 7 bases. Germline CDR1 is SGHKS and CDR2 is YYEKEE (reference sequence). The CDR3 sequence is 15 residues long. V shed 0 bases and J 6 bases; nucleotides not matched to a gene: 6. CDR3 sequence reads: CASSLGATGTQPQHF. Here the CDR3 DNA reads TGTGCCAGCAGCTTGGGGGCGACAGGGACTCAGCCCCAGCATTTT.

This clone occurred a few times. The chain joins TRBV19 to TRBJ2-2, with D unclear. In germline, CDR1 is LNHDA, CDR2 SQIVND (reference sequence). V was cut by 5 bases and J by 4 bases, with 11 bases left in between. The CDR3 totals 14 residues. CDR3 amino acids: CASSYATGTGELFF. The CDR3 region has the DNA TGTGCCAGTAGTTACGCCACGGGCACCGGGGAGCTGTTTTTT.

This clone occurred a few times. The genes are TRBV11-2 and TRBJ2-7; the D is unclear. The CDR3 is 15 residues long. The germline V gene encodes CDR1 SGHAT and CDR2 FQNNGV. Trimming left V 0 bases short and J 3 bases short, with 12 bases between. The CDR3 DNA reads TGTGCCAGCAGCTTAGACCGGTCCCAAGTCTACGAGCAGTACTTC. Translated, it gives CASSLDRSQVYEQYF.

CDR3 DNA sequence: TGTGCCAGCAGCCCGGGACTAGCGCATAATGAGCAGTTCTTC. Translation: CASSPGLAHNEQFF. The chain combines TRBV4-2 with TRBJ2-1, with 10 positions matching TRBD2. V lost 4 bases to trimming and J lost 7 bases; unmatched junction nucleotides: 4. This CDR3 region has 14 residues. CDR1 is LGHNA, CDR2 YNFKEQ, per germline.

The V and J genes are TRBV2 and TRBJ2-5, with 10 bases fitting TRBD2. The CDR3 sequence is 16 residues long. The V gene's germline CDR1 is SNHLY and CDR2 FYNNEI. The V and J ends lost 8 bases and 1 base, in that order; junction bases with no gene match: 10. The CDR3 sequence is CASGEPSGRGQETQYF. Here the CDR3 DNA reads TGTGCCAGCGGGGAGCCTAGCGGGAGAGGCCAAGAGACCCAGTACTTC.

The chain recombines TRBV28 with TRBJ1-2; D is perhaps TRBD1 (6 bases). CDR3 length: 12 amino acids. Germline V lookup: CDR1 MDHEN, CDR2 SYDVKM. Trimming stripped 3 bases from V and 13 bases from J, with 15 bases between. This CDR3 reads CASSLGRTVPTF. The CDR3 DNA reads as TGTGCCAGCAGTTTGGGAAGGACAGTCCCCACCTTC.

This chain joins TRBV5-1 and TRBJ1-3; D ambiguous. Trimming left V 0 bases short and J 0 bases short, with 10 bases between. The CDR3 runs 16 residues. Germline-derived CDR1 and CDR2 are SGHRS and YFSETQ. The CDR3 nucleotides read TGCGCCAGCAGCTTGGCCCCAATGAGCTCTGGAAACACCATATATTTT. Protein: CASSLAPMSSGNTIYF.

The V and J genes are TRBV28 and TRBJ1-5; D not resolved. CDR3 size: 14 residues. The germline V gene encodes CDR1 MDHEN and CDR2 SYDVKM. V was pared by 3 bases and J by 2 bases, with 8 bases between. The CDR3 spells CASSFARGNQPQHF. The DNA of the CDR3 is TGTGCCAGCAGTTTTGCCCGGGGCAATCAGCCCCAGCATTTT.

The chain combines TRBV6-1 with TRBJ2-1, with 9 positions matching TRBD2. V was clipped by 2 bases and J by 9 bases; unmatched bases: 8. Per the germline V gene, CDR1 is MNHNS and CDR2 is SASEGT. This CDR3 comprises 15 residues. The CDR3 spells CASSERAGGPGEQFF. The CDR3 DNA follows: TGTGCCAGCAGTGAAAGGGCGGGAGGGCCTGGTGAGCAGTTCTTC.

CDR3 DNA sequence: TGTGCCAGCAGCCACCTACTAGCGGGAGTATCAGATACGCAGTATTTT. Protein sequence: CASSHLLAGVSDTQYF. The chain is built from TRBV7-8 and TRBJ2-3; 11 nucleotides align to TRBD2. This CDR3 contains 16 residues. V lost 5 bases, J lost 4 bases, and 8 bases stayed unmatched. CDR1 SGHVS and CDR2 FQNEAQ come from the germline V gene.